Reported below is one T cell receptor beta chain. Its antigen is currently unknown. The data were taken from a study of OX40 agonist ivuxolimab in advanced cancers. About the study: Prior therapy, whether anti-PD-1, anti-PD-L1 or anti-CTLA-4, was allowed, and roughly 44% had some.

Only in-frame clones appear in the TCRdb table, and some are missing; sequencing was by immunoSEQ multiplex PCR. The table includes roughly 100,000 clones, around nine tenths detected once. A history of autoimmune disease or systemic immunosuppression excluded patients. This CDR3 comprises 15 residues. Germline V gives CDR1 SGHAT, CDR2 FQNNGV. V shed 5 bases and J 2 bases; nucleotides not matched to a gene: 7. Points from the study as a whole: In CD8+ T cells, expanded clones were on average more numerous than in CD4+. The 0.1-3.0 mg/kg partial responders had among the lowest clonal expansion.

This sequence joins TRBV11-2 and TRBJ2-3; 7 bases match TRBD2. The starting material was CD4+ or CD8+ T cells sorted from blood, obtained in a trial of the OX40 agonist ivuxolimab. This sequence was found in an adult with an advanced solid tumor such as melanoma, head and neck, liver or kidney cancer. The CDR3 bases are TGTGCCAGCAGCGCCTGGGACTACCACACAGATACGCAGTATTTT. Protein product: CASSAWDYHTDTQYF.